This TCR beta chain was documented in a study of identical twins (TCRdb year 2016). At the level of the whole study: TCR alpha and beta repertoires from monozygotic twins, unrelated adults of various ages and cord blood were deep-sequenced to test whether fetal clonotypes persist. To rule out contamination, the twin experiments were replicated at different times with different library preparation protocols. The paper's findings and limits, for the study overall: Because the same donors could not be followed over many years, the conclusions relied on cross-sectional statistical analysis. The excess sharing between twins in beta out-of-frame sequences was weaker because fewer shared sequences reduced the signal-to-noise ratio. Compared with coincidental sharing between unrelated individuals, out-of-frame TCR alpha sequences shared between twins had an excess of sequences with low generation probability. In monozygotic twins, out-of-frame TCR alpha sharing was systematically underestimated by recombination models, although the models agreed with sharing between unrelated individuals. Invariant T cells such as MAIT and iNKT could partly confound zero-insertion analyses, although diverse VJ usage argued against such confounding for most clonotypes. Abundant cord blood beta clonotypes had fewer insertions, young adult naive repertoires showed a similar but weaker trend, and memory repertoires showed no such trend.

As concerns this clonotype: The specificity of this receptor is unknown. Base qualities are not provided; no much larger clone lies one nucleotide away.

All donors were healthy Caucasians. Three pairs of female monozygotic twins, all aged about 18 to 30 years, were included in the twin cohort. Positive isolation kits from Invitrogen were used to isolate CD4+ and CD8+ T cell populations. The library was prepared using 5' RACE. This sample was sequenced with an Illumina HiSeq 2000. A universal primer binding site was introduced by template switching, and a unique molecular identifier was present in the final cDNA, enabling accurate counting of TCR cDNA molecules. First-strand cDNA for TCR alpha and beta chains was synthesized from specific primers in the conserved constant-segment region. To control for contamination, each cDNA library was double barcoded with a SMART-Mk sample barcode plus Illumina barcodes. TruSeq adapter sequences along with Illumina sample barcodes were introduced in two successive PCR steps. TCR alpha and beta cDNA libraries were sequenced on the Illumina HiSeq platform with custom primers. In the authors' own workflow: MiGEC processed the raw reads to extract unique molecular identifiers, while MiXCR was used to determine the CDR3 positions. For each individual, recombination models were inferred using an EM algorithm with the repgenHMM and IGoR tools. Shared clonotypes were analyzed with the tcR package in R, and sharing was normalized by the product of cloneset sizes. To study raw recombination free of thymic and clonal selection effects, out-of-frame nonproductive sequences were analyzed. The public sequencing data were trimmed at Q25 with fastp and processed into clonotypes with MiXCR by TCRdb, which kept only in-frame beta chains. Rows matching on CDR3 protein sequence are summarized as one entry with the most common DNA and genes. The V and J calls and clone size are TCRdb's, not the authors'. Counted in this sample were about 530,000 distinct CDR3 sequences; 20% to 25% of them appeared once. Around 0.47% of the sample rests with the top ten.

Separately, the same data were catalogued under a study of yellow fever vaccine responses in identical twins. The second study's authors report: According to the authors, the vaccine-induced T cell response in identical twins seemed to be partly convergent and partly specific to each individual. In identical twins, the study followed T cell clones that responded to the vaccine with precision.

The sequence derives from a woman aged 18-29 years in good health. The sequenced sample consisted of CD4+ T cells sorted from blood.

The CDR3 corresponds to CSGRDDITDTQYF. In nucleotide form, the sequence is TGCAGTGGGAGGGACGACATCACAGATACGCAGTATTTT. Recombination connected TRBV20-1 to TRBJ2-3; the D gene is perhaps TRBD2, on 6 matching bases. A distance of 13 bases separates the germline ends of V and J, which lose 7 bases and 2 bases respectively. Its CDR3 holds 13 amino acids, cysteine through phenylalanine. Kept here is only the CDR3 DNA, which spans 39 bases and is read in frame from base 1. According to the germline V gene (reference sequence), CDR1 reads DFQATT and CDR2 reads SNEGSKA.